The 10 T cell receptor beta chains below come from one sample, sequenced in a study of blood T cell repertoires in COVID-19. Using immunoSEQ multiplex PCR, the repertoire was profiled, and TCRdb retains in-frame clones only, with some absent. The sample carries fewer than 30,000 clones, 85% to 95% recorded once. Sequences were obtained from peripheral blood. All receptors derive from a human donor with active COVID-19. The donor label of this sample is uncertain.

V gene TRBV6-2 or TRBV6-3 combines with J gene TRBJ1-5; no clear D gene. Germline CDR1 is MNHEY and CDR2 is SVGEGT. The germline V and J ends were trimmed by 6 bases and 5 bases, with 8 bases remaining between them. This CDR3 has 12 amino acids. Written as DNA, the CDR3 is TGTGCCAGCAGCTCAACTTATCAGCCCCAGCATTTT. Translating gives CASSSTYQPQHF.

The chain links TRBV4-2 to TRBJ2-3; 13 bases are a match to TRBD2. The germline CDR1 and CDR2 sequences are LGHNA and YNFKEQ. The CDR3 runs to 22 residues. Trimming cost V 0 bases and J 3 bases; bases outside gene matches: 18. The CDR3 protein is CASSQDPLGLAGLRTTTDTQYF. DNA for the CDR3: TGTGCCAGCAGCCAAGATCCCTTGGGACTAGCGGGGCTACGGACTACTACAGATACGCAGTATTTT.

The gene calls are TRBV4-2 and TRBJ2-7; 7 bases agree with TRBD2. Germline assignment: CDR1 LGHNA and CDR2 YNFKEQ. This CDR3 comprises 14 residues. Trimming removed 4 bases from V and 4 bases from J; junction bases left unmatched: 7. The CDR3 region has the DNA TGTGCCAGCAGCCGGACTAGTAAGGAGTACGAGCAGTACTTC. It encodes CASSRTSKEYEQYF.

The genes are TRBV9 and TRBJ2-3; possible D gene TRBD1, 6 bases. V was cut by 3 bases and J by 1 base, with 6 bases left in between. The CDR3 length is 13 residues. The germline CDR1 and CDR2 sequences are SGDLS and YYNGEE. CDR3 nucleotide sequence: TGTGCCAGCAGCGGGACAGGCACAGATACGCAGTATTTT. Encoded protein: CASSGTGTDTQYF.

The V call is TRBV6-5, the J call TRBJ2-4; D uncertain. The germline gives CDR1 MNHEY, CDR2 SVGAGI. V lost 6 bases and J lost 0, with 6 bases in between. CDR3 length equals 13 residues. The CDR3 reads CASRQLAKNIQYF. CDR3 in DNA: TGTGCCAGCAGACAGCTAGCCAAAAACATTCAGTACTTC.

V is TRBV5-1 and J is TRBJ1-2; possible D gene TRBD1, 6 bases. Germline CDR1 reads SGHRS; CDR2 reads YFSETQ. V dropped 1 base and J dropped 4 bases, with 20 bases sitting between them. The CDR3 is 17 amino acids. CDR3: CASSLLSTADRTYGYTF. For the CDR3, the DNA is TGCGCCAGCAGCTTGCTATCTACCGCTGACAGGACCTATGGCTACACCTTC.

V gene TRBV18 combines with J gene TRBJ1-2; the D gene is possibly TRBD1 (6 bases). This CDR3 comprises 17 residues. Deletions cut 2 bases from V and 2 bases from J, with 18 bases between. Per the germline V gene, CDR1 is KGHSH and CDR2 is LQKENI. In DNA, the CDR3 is TGTGCCAGCTCACCAATGCTTTCGACAGGTTCGAACTATGGCTACACCTTC. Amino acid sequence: CASSPMLSTGSNYGYTF. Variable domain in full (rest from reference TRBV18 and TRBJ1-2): NAGVMQNPRHLVRRRGQEARLRCSPMKGHSHVYWYRQLPEEGLKFMVYLQKENIIDESGMPKERFSAEFPKEGPSILRIQQVVRGDSAAYFCASSPMLSTGSNYGYTFGSGTRLTVV.

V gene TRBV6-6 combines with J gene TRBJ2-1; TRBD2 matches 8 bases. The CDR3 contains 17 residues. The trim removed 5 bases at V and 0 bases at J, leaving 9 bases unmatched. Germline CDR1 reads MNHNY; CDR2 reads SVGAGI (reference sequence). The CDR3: CASSLGLAGSSYNEQFF. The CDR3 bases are TGTGCCAGCAGTCTCGGGCTAGCGGGCAGCTCCTACAATGAGCAGTTCTTC.

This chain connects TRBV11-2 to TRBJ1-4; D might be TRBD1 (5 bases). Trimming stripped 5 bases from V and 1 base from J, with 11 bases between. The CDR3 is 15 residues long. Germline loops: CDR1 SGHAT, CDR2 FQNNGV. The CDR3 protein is CASSRTGRTNEKLFF. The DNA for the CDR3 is TGTGCCAGCAGCAGAACAGGAAGAACTAATGAAAAACTGTTTTTT.

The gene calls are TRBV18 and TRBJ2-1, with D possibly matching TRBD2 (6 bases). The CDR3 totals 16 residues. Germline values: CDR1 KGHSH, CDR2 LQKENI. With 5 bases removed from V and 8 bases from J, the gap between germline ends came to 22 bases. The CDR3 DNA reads TGTGCCAGCTCATCTGGGCTGACTAGGTCACCACATGAGCAGTTCTTC. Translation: CASSSGLTRSPHEQFF. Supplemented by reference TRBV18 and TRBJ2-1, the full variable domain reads NAGVMQNPRHLVRRRGQEARLRCSPMKGHSHVYWYRQLPEEGLKFMVYLQKENIIDESGMPKERFSAEFPKEGPSILRIQQVVRGDSAAYFCASSSGLTRSPHEQFFGPGTRLTVL.